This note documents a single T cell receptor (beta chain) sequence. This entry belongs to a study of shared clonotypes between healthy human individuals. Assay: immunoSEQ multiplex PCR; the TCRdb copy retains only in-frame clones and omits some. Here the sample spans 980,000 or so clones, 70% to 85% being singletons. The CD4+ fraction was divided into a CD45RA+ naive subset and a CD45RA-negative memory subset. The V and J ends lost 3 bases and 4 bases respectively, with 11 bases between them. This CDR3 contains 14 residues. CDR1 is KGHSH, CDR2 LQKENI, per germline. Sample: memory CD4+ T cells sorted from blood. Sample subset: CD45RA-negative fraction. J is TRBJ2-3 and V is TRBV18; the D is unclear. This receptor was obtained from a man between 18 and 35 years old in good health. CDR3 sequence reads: CASSPSRVADTQYF. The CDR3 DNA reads TGTGCCAGCTCACCTTCAAGGGTAGCAGATACGCAGTATTTT.